This T cell receptor (beta chain) was found in a study of identical twins. CDR1 MNHEY and CDR2 SVGAGI come from the germline V gene. This CDR3 has 16 amino acids. Germline trimming cut 4 bases from V and 1 base from J; bases unmatched to any gene: 4. Study results and limitations: Models predicted less out-of-frame TCR alpha sharing in monozygotic twins than was found. Excess sharing between twins was weaker in beta out-of-frame sequences. Abundant cord blood beta clonotypes carried fewer insertions; memory repertoires showed none.

Template switching added a universal primer site; cDNA carried unique molecular identifiers. TCRdb re-called the 5' RACE reads with MiXCR, one entry per CDR3 protein. The table has 310,000 or so distinct CDR3 sequences, about 8.9% seen once; the top ten hold roughly 2%. In this sample, this clonotype turned up many times. The antigen is not known. These data are also associated with another study on yellow fever vaccine responses in identical twins.

The material sequenced was memory (CD45RO+) T cells sorted from blood. V and J are TRBV6-5 and TRBJ2-2, with 9 bases lining up with TRBD2. The TCR sequence derives from a woman under 30 in good health. The CDR3 region is CASSLGLAVNTGELFF. The CDR3 DNA reads TGTGCCAGCAGTTTGGGACTAGCAGTGAACACCGGGGAGCTGTTTTTT.